The sequence of this T cell receptor (beta chain) was determined in a study of blood T cell repertoires in COVID-19 (dated by TCRdb to 2020 to 2021). Broadly, across the study: The collaborator samples originated in the United States, Italy and Spain and spanned the acute and convalescent phases of COVID-19. The prospective study material was composed of cDNA or gDNA derived from T cells, B-cell-depleted T cells, or PBMCs. Subjects who had been exposed to COVID-19, were actively infected with it, or had recovered from it provided the deeply sampled blood TCRbeta repertoires that made up the dataset. The repertoires were released in a freely available public database intended as a resource for research on the immune response to SARS-CoV-2. Samples were obtained from the ongoing ImmuneRACE study (first 160 participants) and from about 1,300 subjects provided by 6 global collaborators. Nearly every sample came with metadata listing a de-identified subject ID, COVID-19 status, age in years and sex. HLA class I and class II types, where available, came from metadata supplied by the sample provider rather than from assay-based typing. Study-wide conclusions, independent of this receptor: The quantity of clinical and demographic metadata differed by source and by participant and was supplied without curation.

TCRbeta CDR3 regions were amplified from genomic DNA by means of the immunoSEQ Assay, a bias-controlled multiplex PCR. The published analysis was carried out like this. The number of nucleated cells in each sample was estimated by amplification of reference gene primers within the assay. To quantify the absolute abundance of each unique TCRbeta CDR3 rearrangement, sequence reads were collapsed and filtered. For each sample, productive Simpson clonality was calculated as the square root of Simpson's diversity index over productive rearrangements. TCRdb holds this immuneACCESS table with in-frame rearrangements only. Some clones are missing; in checked studies, unresolved V genes explain under half, and the rest has no known cause. V and J calls and clone size are those listed in that table; D and trimming were worked out from the DNA. The sample records almost 300,000 clones, roughly 86% of which are singletons. The top ten clonotypes cover around 10% of the sample.

Counted from cysteine to phenylalanine, this CDR3 has 13 amino acids. Only CDR3 DNA remains: 39 bases, in frame from the first base. CDR1 and CDR2 are drawn from the germline V gene: SGHTA, FQGNSA. Unmatched junction bases come to 3, with V trimmed by 2 bases and J by 9 bases. Comment on this clone: This receptor's antigen is unknown. The record has no base qualities; no much larger clone is one base away.

In Seattle, one collaborating source enrolled patients while the infection was active and tracked those patients longitudinally over the course of disease. The collaborating institutions used their own protocols to collect whole blood in K2EDTA tubes. For TCRbeta analysis, collaborators shipped samples as frozen whole blood, isolated PBMCs, or DNA extracted from either of those sample types. The rearrangement joined TRBV7-2 to TRBJ2-1; 8 central nucleotides agree with TRBD2. The clonotype originates from a woman aged 30 to 39 with COVID-19, enrolled during active disease. The specimen was peripheral blood. The CDR3 region: CASSLNRGGEQFF. The DNA reads as follows: TGTGCCAGCAGCTTAAATCGGGGGGGTGAGCAGTTCTTC.